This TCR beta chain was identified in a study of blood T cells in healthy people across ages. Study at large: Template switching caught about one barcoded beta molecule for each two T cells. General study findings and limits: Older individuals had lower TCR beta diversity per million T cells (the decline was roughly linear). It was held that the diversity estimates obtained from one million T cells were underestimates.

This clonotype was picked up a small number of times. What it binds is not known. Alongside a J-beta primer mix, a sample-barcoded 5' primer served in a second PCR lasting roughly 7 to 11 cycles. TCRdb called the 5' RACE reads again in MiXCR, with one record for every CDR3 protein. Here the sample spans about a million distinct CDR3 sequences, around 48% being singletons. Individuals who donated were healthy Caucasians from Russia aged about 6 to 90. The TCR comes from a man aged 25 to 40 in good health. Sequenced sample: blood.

The CDR3 coding sequence is TGTGCCAGCAGGTCACGGGGCCTCGGGAACTATGGCTACACCTTC. Its translation is CASRSRGLGNYGYTF. The chain uses TRBV6-5 and TRBJ1-2; tentative D call: TRBD1 (5 bases). CDR3 size: 15 residues. The germline V and J ends were trimmed by 6 bases and 2 bases, with 16 bases remaining between them. Looked up from germline, CDR1 is MNHEY and CDR2 is SVGAGI.